A selection of T cell receptor beta chains follows, all from one sample in a study of metastatic and nonmetastatic thyroid tumors. With MiXCR, TCRdb called clones anew from the PCR reads. Of under 35,000 clones in the sample, 25% to 30% were seen once. Sequencing was carried out using blood. These receptors all stem from a female donor with papillary thyroid cancer or a benign thyroid nodule (not recorded which). Some clones in this sample may be carry-over from other donors' samples. Each CDR3 is given with its conserved first and last residue. The D gene is left open where the match is weak. Clone size is not always given. Where it is, it says once, few, many or a class for expanded clones.

J gene	V gene	clone size	D gene	CDR3 protein	CDR3 DNA
TRBJ2-1	TRBV2	many	-	CASRRESNEQFF	TGTGCCAGCAGACGGGAGTCAAATGAGCAGTTCTTC
TRBJ2-1	TRBV20-1	many	-	CSPKDFSSYNEQFF	TGCAGTCCAAAGGACTTTAGCTCCTACAATGAGCAGTTCTTC
TRBJ1-1	TRBV6-2/TRBV6-3	-	-	CASSYCGWTSLGSLVTEAFF	TGTGCCAGCAGTTACTGTGGCTGGACAAGTCTTGGTAGTCTGGTCACTGAAGCTTTCTTT
TRBJ1-1	TRBV11-2	many	-	CASSFRDPGEGGEAFF	TGTGCCAGCAGCTTTCGGGACCCAGGTGAAGGGGGTGAAGCTTTCTTT
TRBJ2-3	TRBV24-1	-	-	CAPSDLRFSVTDTQYF	TGTGCCCCCAGTGATTTGAGGTTTTCTGTCACAGATACGCAGTATTTT
TRBJ1-1	TRBV20-1	-	-	CSASSETGMMNTEAFF	TGCAGTGCTAGTTCCGAGACAGGCATGATGAACACTGAAGCTTTCTTT
TRBJ2-1	TRBV10-1	many	TRBD1	CASSESGQGAHEQFF	TGCGCCAGCAGTGAGTCGGGACAGGGGGCCCATGAGCAGTTCTTC
TRBJ2-7	TRBV5-1	-	TRBD1	CASSSSGGPYEQYF	TGCGCCAGCAGCTCCTCAGGGGGACCCTACGAGCAGTACTTC
TRBJ2-1	TRBV7-8	many	-	CASSFLQGKEQFF	TGTGCCAGCAGCTTTCTCCAGGGTAAAGAGCAGTTCTTC
TRBJ2-7	TRBV3-1	-	-	CASSQDQDSSYEQYF	TGTGCCAGCAGCCAAGATCAGGACAGCTCCTACGAGCAGTACTTC
TRBJ2-1	TRBV6-4	many	-	CASSESGDRINEQFF	TGTGCCAGCAGTGAGTCAGGGGACCGAATCAATGAGCAGTTCTTC
TRBJ1-1	TRBV6-2/TRBV6-3	-	-	CASSYGGQHTEAFF	TGTGCCAGCAGTTACGGCGGGCAGCACACTGAAGCTTTCTTT
TRBJ2-1	TRBV9	few	-	CASSARGGTVGNEQFF	TGTGCCAGCAGCGCAAGGGGGGGGACAGTGGGCAATGAGCAGTTCTTC
TRBJ2-5	TRBV20-1	many	-	CSASGPQETQYF	TGCAGTGCTAGCGGGCCCCAAGAGACCCAGTACTTC
TRBJ2-7	TRBV7-9	-	TRBD2	CASSSTSGCSEQYF	TGTGCCAGCAGCTCTACTAGCGGGTGCTCCGAGCAGTACTTC
TRBJ2-2	TRBV5-1	many	TRBD1	CASGTGGEPNTGELFF	TGCGCCAGCGGGACAGGGGGCGAGCCGAACACCGGGGAGCTGTTTTTT
TRBJ2-2	TRBV19	-	TRBD2	CASSYASGTSGELFF	TGTGCCAGTAGTTACGCTAGCGGGACTTCCGGGGAGCTGTTTTTT